A selection of T cell receptor beta chains follows, all from one sample in a study of glioma-infiltrating T cells after dendritic cell vaccination. The assay was immunoSEQ multiplex PCR, and TCRdb's table has in-frame clones only and misses some. The sample carries fewer than 60,000 clones, about 89% recorded once. Sequencing was performed on blood, taken after dendritic cell vaccination. The receptors were sampled from a human donor with glioblastoma. Each CDR3 is given with its conserved first and last residue. D genes are given only for firm matches. The size entry is marked missing in some rows and otherwise reads once, few, many or a size class.

abundance,d_gene,v_gene,j_gene,CDR3nt,CDR3aa
.,TRBD2,TRBV27,TRBJ2-7,TGTGCCAGCAGTCCTAGACTAGCGGGAGGATACGAGCAGTACTTC,CASSPRLAGGYEQYF
.,TRBD2,TRBV2,TRBJ2-7,TGTGCCAGCAGCCTAACGGAAGGAGCGGGAGGGCCGAGCGAGCAGTACTTC,CASSLTEGAGGPSEQYF
.,TRBD1,TRBV6-5,TRBJ1-2,TGTGCCAGCAGTTACTCGGTCCAGGGGGCTTCTGGCTACACCTTC,CASSYSVQGASGYTF
.,TRBD2,TRBV27,TRBJ2-1,TGTGCCAGCAGCGGACTAGCGGGAGGGAATGAGCAGTTCTTC,CASSGLAGGNEQFF
.,.,TRBV5-4,TRBJ2-5,TGTGCCAGCAGCTTCATAAGCGTCGGGGAAGAGACCCAGTACTTC,CASSFISVGEETQYF
.,.,TRBV7-3,TRBJ2-5,TGTGCCAGCAGCTTAAGGGGGGACCGAAGACAAGAGACCCAGTACTTC,CASSLRGDRRQETQYF
.,.,TRBV28,TRBJ1-5,TGTGCCAGCAGTCAGGTTTATAGCAATCAGCCCCAGCATTTT,CASSQVYSNQPQHF
.,.,TRBV18,TRBJ2-1,TGTGCCAGCTCACCATCTTCAGGAGGGGCCTTCAATGAGCAGTTCTTC,CASSPSSGGAFNEQFF
.,.,TRBV5-4,TRBJ2-5,TGTGCCAGCAGCTTGGGACCGGGAGAGACCCAGTACTTC,CASSLGPGETQYF
.,TRBD2,TRBV19,TRBJ2-2,TGTGCCAGTAGCTCTCTAGCGGGGCTGAACACCGGGGAGCTGTTTTTT,CASSSLAGLNTGELFF
.,.,TRBV6-5,TRBJ2-5,TGTGCCAGCAGAGACAGTTTACAAGAGACCCAGTACTTC,CASRDSLQETQYF
.,.,TRBV25-1,TRBJ2-5,TGTGCCAGCGCTAGGGAGACCCAAGAGACCCAGTACTTC,CASARETQETQYF
.,.,TRBV7-2,TRBJ2-2,TGTGCCAGCAAACCCCCGGGAGTGTCCGCCGGGGAGCTGTTTTTT,CASKPPGVSAGELFF
.,TRBD1,TRBV28,TRBJ1-5,TGTGCCAGCAGTAACAGGGGAGATAGCAATCAGCCCCAGCATTTT,CASSNRGDSNQPQHF
.,.,TRBV29-1,TRBJ1-2,TGCAGCGCTATAAATATGGGGAGTGCGGGGATGGTCTATGGCTACACCTTC,CSAINMGSAGMVYGYTF
.,.,TRBV6-6,TRBJ2-1,TGTGCCAGCGGGAGCGGTCCTGCTAATGAGCAGTTCTTC,CASGSGPANEQFF
.,TRBD2,TRBV19,TRBJ2-1,TGTGCCAGTAACTATAAAAGCGGGAGGACGAATGAGCAGTTCTTC,CASNYKSGRTNEQFF
once,.,TRBV9,TRBJ2-1,TGTGCCAGCAGCGTAGAGGGGCTTGATGAGCAGTTCTTC,CASSVEGLDEQFF
.,.,TRBV5-1,TRBJ2-2,TGCGCCAGCAGCTTGCTCCCCCCGGGACACACGAACACCGGGGAGCTGTTTTTT,CASSLLPPGHTNTGELFF
.,TRBD1,TRBV28,TRBJ1-5,TGTGCCAGCAGACCCGGGACAGGCCAGAATCAGCCCCAGCATTTT,CASRPGTGQNQPQHF
.,TRBD1,TRBV5-1,TRBJ2-2,TGCGCCAGCAGCTTAGGGACAGGGAGGAGAACCGGGGAGCTGTTTTTT,CASSLGTGRRTGELFF
.,TRBD1,TRBV5-1,TRBJ2-1,TGCGCCAGCAGCTTGGGGGGACAGGGCTACAATGAGCAGTTCTTC,CASSLGGQGYNEQFF
.,TRBD2,TRBV11-2,TRBJ2-1,TGTGCCAGCAGCCATACCGGGACTAGCGGGTGGAGCTCCTACAATGAGCAGTTCTTC,CASSHTGTSGWSSYNEQFF
.,.,TRBV5-4,TRBJ1-2,TGTGCCAGCAGTCTAGAACAGGGACGGAACTATGGCTACACCTTC,CASSLEQGRNYGYTF
.,TRBD1,TRBV6-5,TRBJ1-4,TGTGCCAGCAGACAGGGGCACGGAACTAATGAAAAACTGTTTTTT,CASRQGHGTNEKLFF
.,TRBD2,TRBV15,TRBJ2-5,TGTGCCACCAGCAATGCGGGAGGTGGGGAGACCCAGTACTTC,CATSNAGGGETQYF
.,.,TRBV28,TRBJ1-5,TGTGCCAGCACCCTTAATGCCGCGGGCAGGCCCCAGCATTTT,CASTLNAAGRPQHF